A selection of T cell receptor beta chains follows, all from one sample in a study of T cell responses to AZD1222 COVID-19 vaccine. Produced via immunoSEQ multiplex PCR; TCRdb's table is partial and in-frame only. The data hold about 200,000 clones, with roughly 92% observed a single time. The sample here was peripheral blood, taken on day 0 of AZD1222 vaccination. These receptors came from an adult in good health. Both conserved end residues are part of each CDR3. D genes are given only for firm matches. Expanded clones get a size class; other rows say once, few or many, or leave the size out.

cdr3_aa cdr3_nt clone_size d_call j_call v_call
CASSSQGNGNIQYF TGTGCCAGCAGCTCACAGGGTAACGGAAACATTCAGTACTTC - - TRBJ2-4 TRBV7-3
CASRWDRGQNYGYTF TGTGCAAGTCGCTGGGACAGGGGGCAAAACTATGGCTACACCTTC - - TRBJ1-2 TRBV12-2
CSVSVGNQPQHF TGCAGCGTTTCTGTCGGCAATCAGCCCCAGCATTTT - - TRBJ1-5 TRBV29-1
CASSPGVENEKLFF TGTGCCAGCAGCCCTGGGGTCGAGAATGAAAAACTGTTTTTT - - TRBJ1-4 TRBV7-9
CASSQRWRRSYNEQFF TGTGCCAGCAGCCAACGGTGGCGGCGCTCCTACAATGAGCAGTTCTTC - - TRBJ2-1 TRBV3-1/TRBV3-2
CASSYSTGRSEQYF TGTGCCAGCAGTTACTCCACAGGTAGATCCGAGCAGTACTTC - - TRBJ2-7 TRBV6-6
CASSIGTGAHGYTF TGTGCCAGTAGTATAGGCACAGGGGCCCATGGCTACACCTTC - TRBD1 TRBJ1-2 TRBV19
CASSLEGVLARQPQHF TGTGCCAGCAGCTTAGAGGGGGTCCTCGCCCGTCAGCCCCAGCATTTT - - TRBJ1-5 TRBV7-8
CASSLAGGKVQPQHF TGTGCCAGCAGTTTAGCGGGGGGTAAAGTTCAGCCCCAGCATTTT - - TRBJ1-5 TRBV27
CASSYQILRGTTGELFF TGTGCCAGCAGCTACCAAATCCTAAGGGGTACCACCGGGGAGCTGTTTTTT - - TRBJ2-2 TRBV7-2
CASSPQGADTQYF TGTGCCAGCAGCCCGCAGGGTGCAGATACGCAGTATTTT - - TRBJ2-3 TRBV9
CASIKHGGDTEAFF TGTGCCAGCATTAAACACGGGGGTGACACTGAAGCTTTCTTT - - TRBJ1-1 TRBV7-9
CSASSGLHNQPQHF TGCAGTGCTAGTTCAGGACTCCACAATCAGCCCCAGCATTTT - - TRBJ1-5 TRBV20-1
CASSRGGDFITDTQYF TGCGCCAGCAGCAGGGGCGGGGACTTCATCACAGATACGCAGTATTTT once - TRBJ2-3 TRBV5-1
CAISDFSGGGNEQFF TGTGCCATCAGTGACTTTAGCGGGGGGGGAAATGAGCAGTTCTTC - TRBD2 TRBJ2-1 TRBV10-3
CASSLAGRHNEQFF TGTGCCAGCAGCTTAGCAGGAAGACACAATGAGCAGTTCTTC - - TRBJ2-1 TRBV7-9
CASSQRQGGRNEKLFF TGTGCCAGCAGCCAACGACAGGGGGGACGGAATGAAAAACTGTTTTTT - TRBD1 TRBJ1-4 TRBV3-1/TRBV3-2
CASSPPTGGLNEQFF TGTGCCAGCTCACCACCGACCGGGGGTCTCAATGAGCAGTTCTTC - - TRBJ2-1 TRBV18
CASSLWATLNGYTF TGTGCCAGCAGCTTATGGGCCACTCTTAATGGCTACACCTTC - - TRBJ1-2 TRBV7-2
CASSRGGSSYEQYF TGTGCCAGCAGCCGTGGGGGGAGCTCCTACGAGCAGTACTTC - - TRBJ2-7 TRBV7-9
CASSSTGSTGELFF TGTGCCAGCTCATCGACAGGGTCCACCGGGGAGCTGTTTTTT - TRBD1 TRBJ2-2 TRBV18
CASSRRGLSTDTQYF TGTGCCAGCAGCAGACGGGGGCTGAGCACAGATACGCAGTATTTT - - TRBJ2-3 TRBV7-3
CASSLGGTDNSPLHF TGTGCCAGCAGCTTAGGGGGGACAGATAATTCACCCCTCCACTTT - TRBD1 TRBJ1-6 TRBV7-8
CASNSQRVNNEQFF TGTGCCAGCAACTCCCAGCGGGTCAACAATGAGCAGTTCTTC - - TRBJ2-1 TRBV2
CATSDATGVNQPQHF TGTGCCACCAGTGATGCGACAGGGGTAAATCAGCCCCAGCATTTT - TRBD1 TRBJ1-5 TRBV24-1
CASSLAQGVGYGYTF TGTGCCAGCAGCTTGGCGCAGGGGGTGGGGTATGGCTACACCTTC - TRBD1 TRBJ1-2 TRBV5-6
CASSFGGSYNEQFF TGTGCCAGCAGCTTCGGGGGGAGCTACAATGAGCAGTTCTTC - TRBD2 TRBJ2-1 TRBV7-9
CAWSGREKLFF TGTGCCTGGAGCGGCCGAGAAAAACTGTTTTTT - - TRBJ1-4 TRBV30
CASRRAGQGEYGYTF TGCGCCAGCAGGAGAGCAGGACAGGGGGAGTATGGCTACACCTTC - TRBD1 TRBJ1-2 TRBV5-1
CASSKLAGTYNEQFF TGTGCCAGCAGTAAACTAGCGGGGACCTACAATGAGCAGTTCTTC - TRBD2 TRBJ2-1 TRBV27
CASRGRETGELFF TGTGCCAGCCGGGGAAGAGAAACCGGGGAGCTGTTTTTT - - TRBJ2-2 TRBV10-3
CASSLGRLAGGGEQFF TGTGCCAGCAGCTTAGGGAGACTAGCGGGGGGAGGTGAGCAGTTCTTC - TRBD2 TRBJ2-1 TRBV7-6
CASSGSTGWVSYEQYF TGCGCCAGCAGCGGGTCGACAGGTTGGGTGTCCTACGAGCAGTACTTC - - TRBJ2-7 TRBV5-1
CSVGQGASGNTIYF TGCAGCGTGGGACAGGGGGCGTCCGGAAACACCATATATTTT - TRBD1 TRBJ1-3 TRBV29-1
CASSLTDRGVNSPLHF TGTGCCAGCAGCCTTACCGACAGGGGTGTAAATTCACCCCTCCACTTT - TRBD1 TRBJ1-6 TRBV7-2
CASSYGLGEQYF TGTGCCAGCAGTTACGGACTTGGAGAGCAGTACTTC - - TRBJ2-7 TRBV6-5
CASSYAADTQYF TGTGCCAGCAGTTATGCGGCAGATACGCAGTATTTT - - TRBJ2-3 TRBV6-2/TRBV6-3
CASCCGVKSSYEQYF TGCGCCAGCTGCTGCGGGGTAAAAAGCTCCTACGAGCAGTACTTC - - TRBJ2-7 TRBV5-1
CASNFGVTGELFF TGCGCCAGCAACTTTGGGGTCACCGGGGAGCTGTTTTTT - - TRBJ2-2 TRBV5-1
CASSEAQWTGETQYF TGTGCCAGCAGTGAAGCGCAGTGGACAGGGGAGACCCAGTACTTC - TRBD1 TRBJ2-5 TRBV6-1
CASSSKGQRVNSPLHF TGTGCCAGCAGCTCGAAGGGACAGCGTGTTAATTCACCCCTCCACTTT - TRBD1 TRBJ1-6 TRBV7-9
CSGGPGQGREQYF TGTTCCGGAGGGCCGGGACAGGGAAGGGAGCAGTACTTC - TRBD1 TRBJ2-7 TRBV6-6
CASDRTGADTQYF TGTGCCAGCGACAGGACAGGGGCAGATACGCAGTATTTT - TRBD1 TRBJ2-3 TRBV2
CASSPARGNSPLHF TGTGCCAGCTCACCTGCCCGTGGTAATTCACCCCTCCACTTT - - TRBJ1-6 TRBV18
CASTQTGFEQYF TGTGCCAGCACTCAAACAGGATTCGAGCAGTACTTC - - TRBJ2-7 TRBV12-3/TRBV12-4
CASSESGWGNAFF TGCGCCAGCAGTGAGTCGGGCTGGGGGAATGCTTTCTTT - - TRBJ1-1 TRBV10-2
CASSLAPGNTIYF TGTGCCAGCAGCTTAGCGCCCGGAAACACCATATATTTT - - TRBJ1-3 TRBV7-9
CASRDNSYEQYF TGTGCCAGCCGGGACAACTCCTACGAGCAGTACTTC once - TRBJ2-7 TRBV2